Shown below are 20 T cell receptor beta chains from a single sample sequenced in a study of T cell responses to AZD1222 COVID-19 vaccine (dated by TCRdb to the early 2020s). The library was prepared using the immunoSEQ multiplex PCR assay. TCRdb mirrors the immuneACCESS table, restricted to in-frame sequences. Some clones are absent from its copies; in checked studies, under half trace to an unresolved V gene, and the reason for the others is unknown. The sample table contains around 130,000 clones; only one count was recorded for 75% to 90% of them. The ten largest clones take up less than 10% of the sample. The sample's time point label is to be understood as: baseline before first vaccination. The sample was peripheral blood, taken on day 0 of AZD1222 vaccination. Receptor source: an adult in good health.

This sequence joins TRBV28 and TRBJ2-7, with D unresolved. CDR1 is MDHEN, CDR2 SYDVKM, per germline. Trimming removed 5 bases at V and 2 bases at J, with 13 bases between. The CDR3 is 14 residues long. The CDR3 protein is CASSISLNAYEQYF. Here the CDR3 DNA reads TGTGCCAGCAGTATTAGTTTAAACGCCTACGAGCAGTACTTC.

The sample holds a few counts of this clone. The chain's CDR3 is CASSSLGQGKDQPQHF. CDR3 nucleotide sequence: TGTGCCAGCAGTTCCCTTGGACAGGGGAAGGATCAGCCCCAGCATTTT. This chain connects TRBV28 to TRBJ1-5; 9 bases line up with TRBD1. With 4 bases clipped from V and 5 bases from J, the junction kept 9 bases outside the gene matches. Germline CDR1 is MDHEN and CDR2 is SYDVKM. The CDR3 is 16 residues long. Full variable domain (missing parts from reference TRBV28 and TRBJ1-5): DVKVTQSSRYLVKRTGEKVFLECVQDMDHENMFWYRQDPGLGLRLIYFSYDVKMKEKGDIPEGYSVSREKKERFSLILESASTNQTSMYLCASSSLGQGKDQPQHFGDGTRLSIL.

This chain connects TRBV27 to TRBJ2-3; either TRBD1 or TRBD2 may fit D (5 bases each). With 6 bases removed from V and 8 bases from J, the gap between germline ends came to 18 bases. The CDR3 length is 14 residues. The germline gives CDR1 MNHEY, CDR2 SMNVEV (reference sequence). In DNA, the CDR3 is TGTGCCAGCAGGAGGGACCGCGATGGGGGTACGCAGTATTTT. Its protein product is CASRRDRDGGTQYF.

The chain combines TRBV4-3 with TRBJ2-1, with unresolved D. Germline V gives CDR1 LGHNA, CDR2 YSLEER. V lost 0 bases, J lost 5 bases, and 5 bases lay in between. This CDR3 spans 13 amino acids. In nucleotides, the CDR3 is TGCGCCAGCAGCCAAGAAACTCACAATGAGCAGTTCTTC. This sequence encodes CASSQETHNEQFF.

The J gene is TRBJ2-7, the V gene TRBV6-5; 7 bases are a match to TRBD2. The CDR3 runs to 15 residues. The germline V gene encodes CDR1 MNHEY and CDR2 SVGAGI. V lost 0 bases to trimming and J lost 4 bases; unmatched junction nucleotides: 6. The CDR3 spells CASSYSAGALYEQYF. In DNA form, the CDR3 reads TGTGCCAGCAGTTACTCTGCGGGAGCGCTTTACGAGCAGTACTTC.

The chain employs TRBV19 and TRBJ2-7; D is ambiguous. The germline V gene has CDR1 LNHDA and CDR2 SQIVND (reference sequence). V was trimmed by 2 bases and J by 7 bases, leaving 18 bases between them. The CDR3 runs to 15 residues. CDR3 residues: CASSITAVNSGEQYF. In nucleotides, the CDR3 is TGTGCCAGTAGTATAACAGCCGTAAATTCGGGTGAGCAGTACTTC.

The chain carries TRBV7-6 and TRBJ1-3, with 10 bases matching TRBD1. CDR1 is SGHVS and CDR2 is FNYEAQ in the germline V gene. J lost 0 bases, V lost 5 bases, and 7 bases had no gene match. The CDR3 has 17 residues. CDR3 coding DNA: TGTGCCAGCAGCGTACGACAGGGGGCCGGCTCTGGAAACACCATATATTTT. Its translation: CASSVRQGAGSGNTIYF.

The V call is TRBV19, the J call TRBJ1-1; 9 nucleotides match TRBD1. This CDR3 spans 14 amino acids. V shed 0 bases, J shed 4 bases, and the junction held 0 bases outside the gene matches. CDR1 is LNHDA and CDR2 is SQIVND in the germline V gene (reference sequence). CDR3 sequence (DNA): TGTGCCAGTAGTATAGAGGACAGGGGCACTGAAGCTTTCTTT. Translating gives CASSIEDRGTEAFF.

The CDR3 coding sequence is TGTGCCAGCAGCCCGGTGACTAGCCTTCGTGACACCGGGGAGCTGTTTTTT. It encodes CASSPVTSLRDTGELFF. The chain has TRBV13 and TRBJ2-2, with TRBD2 identical over 7 bases. This CDR3 has 17 residues. Germline-derived CDR1 and CDR2 are PRHDT and FYEKMQ (reference sequence). V lost 5 bases and J lost 3; bases outside the gene matches: 12.

The chain employs TRBV2 and TRBJ1-2; 9 nucleotides agree with TRBD1. Germline V lookup: CDR1 SNHLY, CDR2 FYNNEI. V lost 2 bases, J lost 8 bases, and 9 bases stayed unmatched. This CDR3 has 15 residues. The CDR3 loop is CASSEMRGQGDGYTF. DNA for the CDR3: TGTGCCAGCAGTGAAATGCGGGGACAGGGAGACGGCTACACCTTC.

This CDR3 reads CATHRDGSGTDTQYF. The CDR3 DNA is TGTGCCACCCACAGGGATGGGAGTGGCACAGATACGCAGTATTTT. This rearrangement joins TRBV19 to TRBJ2-3, with D maybe TRBD1 (6 bases). Germline loops: CDR1 LNHDA, CDR2 SQIVND (reference sequence). The V and J ends lost 10 bases and 1 base respectively, with 18 bases between them. CDR3 length equals 15 residues.

The chain couples TRBV2 to TRBJ1-1; TRBD1 might be the D (5 bases). The CDR3 contains 11 residues. Germline V gene sequence: CDR1 SNHLY, CDR2 FYNNEI. The V end lost 9 bases, the J end lost 4 bases, and 9 bases lay between the germline ends. DNA for the CDR3: TGTGCCAGTAGAGACAGCACTGAAGCTTTCTTT. It codes for CASRDSTEAFF. Using reference TRBV2 and TRBJ1-1 for the parts outside the CDR3, the full variable domain is EPEVTQTPSHQVTQMGQEVILRCVPISNHLYFYWYRQILGQKVEFLVSFYNNEISEKSEIFDDQFSVERPDGSNFTLKIRSTKLEDSAMYFCASRDSTEAFFGQGTRLTVV.

The chain joins TRBV6-5 to TRBJ2-7; 9 bases are shared with TRBD2. Germline CDR1 reads MNHEY; CDR2 reads SVGAGI. Trimming took 4 bases from V and 3 from J; bases not matched to a gene: 4. This CDR3 has 14 residues. For the CDR3, the DNA is TGTGCCAGCAGTTCACAGACTAGCGGCTACGAGCAGTACTTC. Protein: CASSSQTSGYEQYF.

The V call is TRBV11-2, the J call TRBJ2-3; tentatively, D is TRBD1 (5 bases). Germline CDR1 is SGHAT and CDR2 is FQNNGV. This CDR3 contains 14 residues. The V end lost 2 bases, the J end lost 6 bases, and 12 bases lay between the germline ends. CDR3 region: CASSLYWGRDTQYF. CDR3 nucleotide sequence: TGTGCCAGCAGCTTATATTGGGGCCGTGATACGCAGTATTTT. The variable domain in full, with the rest retrieved from reference TRBV11-2 and TRBJ2-3, is EAGVAQSPRYKIIEKRQSVAFWCNPISGHATLYWYQQILGQGPKLLIQFQNNGVVDDSQLPKDRFSAERLKGVDSTLKIQPAKLEDSAVYLCASSLYWGRDTQYFGPGTRLTVL.

The sample holds one count of this clone. The rearrangement joins TRBV18 to TRBJ2-6, with D perhaps TRBD1 (5 bases). The V gene's germline CDR1 is KGHSH and CDR2 LQKENI. The CDR3 runs to 15 residues. Between the trimmed V and J ends, which lost 2 bases and 9 bases, there was a span of 14 bases. This CDR3 is CASSPDVQGNNVLTF. CDR3 nucleotides: TGTGCCAGCTCACCAGACGTTCAGGGTAACAACGTCCTGACTTTC.

This clone was seen once. The chain carries TRBV4-2 and TRBJ1-6; D is uncertain. Germline values: CDR1 LGHNA, CDR2 YNFKEQ. V lost 0 bases, J lost 6 bases, and 9 bases lay in between. CDR3 size: 15 residues. The CDR3 sequence is CASSQDPGVNSPLHF. The CDR3 region has the DNA TGTGCCAGCAGCCAAGATCCGGGTGTTAATTCACCCCTCCACTTT.

This chain links TRBV27 with TRBJ2-7, with D possibly matching TRBD2 (6 bases). The CDR3 is 13 amino acids. The V and J ends lost 6 bases and 6 bases respectively, with 15 bases between them. CDR1 and CDR2 (germline): MNHEY, SMNVEV (reference sequence). The CDR3, as DNA: TGTGCCAGCAGCCGGGGGAGAGCTGTCGAGCAGTACTTC. Translating gives CASSRGRAVEQYF.

This chain uses TRBV28 with TRBJ2-7; D may be TRBD2 (6 bases). Per germline, CDR1 MDHEN and CDR2 SYDVKM. The germline V and J ends were trimmed by 6 bases and 0 bases, with 12 bases remaining between them. The CDR3 is 14 residues long. The CDR3 protein is CASRTDGSSYEQYF. In DNA form, the CDR3 reads TGTGCCAGCAGGACGGACGGGAGCTCCTACGAGCAGTACTTC.

In this sample, this clone turned up once. The chain is built from TRBV20-1 and TRBJ1-5; D not resolved. Per the germline V gene, CDR1 is DFQATT and CDR2 is SNEGSKA (reference sequence). The CDR3 totals 18 residues. Deletions cut 3 bases from V and 1 base from J, with 22 bases between. The CDR3 bases are TGCAGTGCTAGTTGGGTCCGGACGGCGAGTAGAAGCAATCAGCCCCAGCATTTT. It is translated as CSASWVRTASRSNQPQHF.

This chain links TRBV5-8 with TRBJ2-2; 7 positions match TRBD1. J lost 4 bases, V lost 3 bases, and 6 bases had no gene match. Germline V gene sequence: CDR1 SGHTS, CDR2 YDEGEE. The CDR3 contains 15 residues. The CDR3 loop is CASSYRGVVTGELFF. The CDR3 DNA follows: TGTGCCAGCAGCTACAGGGGCGTAGTCACCGGGGAGCTGTTTTTT.